This TCR beta chain was obtained from a study of blood T cell repertoires in COVID-19. Across the study: Material from acute and convalescent COVID-19 was sourced from the United States, Italy and Spain. Sources were T cells, B-cell-depleted T cells, or PBMCs; the material itself was cDNA or gDNA.

Original handling: Estimation of nucleated cell counts was performed using reference gene primer amplification. Here immunoSEQ multiplex PCR was the method, and the copy in TCRdb shows in-frame clones only, minus some. Clone size and V and J calls were adopted from that table, with D and trimming inferred from the DNA. The sample lists about 200,000 clones, more than 75% occurring once. Looked up from germline, CDR1 is SGHVS and CDR2 is FQNEAQ. After removal of 3 bases from V and 0 bases from J, the junction contained 7 bases not matched to a gene. The CDR3 extends over 17 amino acids. The source material was peripheral blood. The chain joins TRBV7-8 to TRBJ2-1, with 8 bases that match TRBD1. This TCR was recovered from a woman of 80 years or more with acute or convalescent COVID-19. The CDR3 DNA reads TGTGCCAGCAGCTTTGACAGGGGTGGGAGCTCCTACAATGAGCAGTTCTTC. Protein sequence: CASSFDRGGSSYNEQFF.